The rows below give T cell receptor beta chains drawn from one sample of a study of blood T cell repertoires in COVID-19. The protocol was immunoSEQ multiplex PCR, while the TCRdb copy is restricted to in-frame clones and leaves out a portion. The sample gives about 300,000 clones, approximately 90% of which show up once; under 8% is in the top ten. Sequencing was performed on peripheral blood. The receptor source for this set is a woman in her twenties or thirties who had recovered from COVID-19. Both conserved end residues are part of each CDR3. A D gene is named only where the DNA matches it firmly. Clone size is given for some rows only: seen once, a few or many times, or a class if the clone is expanded.

size: -; J: TRBJ2-7; D: -; V: TRBV29-1; DNA: TGCAGCGTTGAAAGTCCCCAGTCTTACGAGCAGTACTTC; CDR3: CSVESPQSYEQYF
size: -; J: TRBJ2-3; D: TRBD2; V: TRBV18; DNA: TGTGCCAGCTCATCCATAGCGGGGGGAAACACAGATACGCAGTATTTT; CDR3: CASSSIAGGNTDTQYF
size: once; J: TRBJ1-1; D: -; V: TRBV4-3; DNA: TGCGCCAGCAGCGCGGAACAGGGGAACACTGAAGCTTTCTTT; CDR3: CASSAEQGNTEAFF
size: -; J: TRBJ2-1; D: -; V: TRBV30; DNA: TGTGCCTGGAAAGGACTCGCCGGGTACAATGAGCAGTTCTTC; CDR3: CAWKGLAGYNEQFF
size: -; J: TRBJ2-5; D: -; V: TRBV4-1; DNA: TGCGCCAGCAGCCAAGGGGCTGACCAAGAGACCCAGTACTTC; CDR3: CASSQGADQETQYF
size: -; J: TRBJ2-2; D: -; V: TRBV4-1; DNA: TGCGCCAGCAGCCACAGGGATTCCGGGGAGCTGTTTTTT; CDR3: CASSHRDSGELFF
size: -; J: TRBJ1-1; D: TRBD1; V: TRBV28; DNA: TGTGCCAGCAGCCCCACAGGGGGAGGCACTGAAGCTTTCTTT; CDR3: CASSPTGGGTEAFF
size: -; J: TRBJ1-5; D: -; V: TRBV7-7; DNA: TGTGCCAGCAGCCCCCTCCCAGGCCAGCCCCAGCATTTT; CDR3: CASSPLPGQPQHF
size: -; J: TRBJ1-1; D: -; V: TRBV5-4; DNA: TGTGCCAGCAGCTTGATGGGTGGTCAGTTGCGGGTCTTT; CDR3: CASSLMGGQLRVF
size: -; J: TRBJ2-1; D: -; V: TRBV10-3; DNA: TGTGCCATCAGTGACGAGGGCTATGAGCAGTTCTTC; CDR3: CAISDEGYEQFF
size: -; J: TRBJ2-3; D: -; V: TRBV5-1; DNA: TGCGCCAGCAGCTTGACCCCCCAGGGCACAGATACGCAGTATTTT; CDR3: CASSLTPQGTDTQYF
size: -; J: TRBJ1-6; D: TRBD1; V: TRBV18; DNA: TGTGCCAGCTCTCCCACAGGGGAGGCGACAACACCCCTCCACTTT; CDR3: CASSPTGEATTPLHF
size: -; J: TRBJ1-5; D: -; V: TRBV5-5; DNA: TGTGCCAGCAGCTTGGGAAGGGGTAGTTTTCAGCCCCAGCATTTT; CDR3: CASSLGRGSFQPQHF
size: -; J: TRBJ2-3; D: TRBD1; V: TRBV7-2; DNA: TGTGCCAGCAGCTTATTTGGGACAGGCCTCGGTACGCAGTATTTT; CDR3: CASSLFGTGLGTQYF
size: -; J: TRBJ2-7; D: -; V: TRBV9; DNA: TGTGCCAGCAGCGTATTGTCGGGGTGGAACGAGCAGTACTTC; CDR3: CASSVLSGWNEQYF
size: -; J: TRBJ2-1; D: -; V: TRBV3-1/TRBV3-2; DNA: TGTGCCAGCAGCCAAGGCGGCTGGTCGGTTCTAAATGAGCAGTTCTTC; CDR3: CASSQGGWSVLNEQFF
size: -; J: TRBJ1-5; D: TRBD1; V: TRBV28; DNA: TGTGCCAGCAGAAGGACAGGGGTCTATCGAGATCAGCCCCAGCATTTT; CDR3: CASRRTGVYRDQPQHF
size: few; J: TRBJ2-1; D: TRBD1; V: TRBV5-1; DNA: TGCGCCAGCAGCTCGGCGACAGGGTCAGATGAGCAGTTCTTC; CDR3: CASSSATGSDEQFF
size: -; J: TRBJ1-6; D: -; V: TRBV19; DNA: TGTGCCAGTAGTCCCAAGGGGCCGGGCACACCCCTCCACTTT; CDR3: CASSPKGPGTPLHF
size: -; J: TRBJ2-5; D: -; V: TRBV7-2; DNA: TGTGCCAGCAGCTTAGGCGGGGAAGAGACCCAGTACTTC; CDR3: CASSLGGEETQYF
size: once; J: TRBJ2-5; D: TRBD2; V: TRBV11-2; DNA: TGTGCCAGCAGCACCTCACCGGGGCGCGGGGGGACCCAGTACTTC; CDR3: CASSTSPGRGGTQYF
size: -; J: TRBJ1-6; D: TRBD1; V: TRBV2; DNA: TGTGCCAGCAGTTTAGACAGGGGGAATTCACCCCTCCACTTT; CDR3: CASSLDRGNSPLHF
size: -; J: TRBJ1-1; D: -; V: TRBV28; DNA: TGTGCCAGCAGTTCTTACACTGAAGCTTTCTTT; CDR3: CASSSYTEAFF
size: -; J: TRBJ1-3; D: TRBD1; V: TRBV7-6; DNA: TGTGCCAGCAGCGCCGGACAGGTTCCGAGCTCTGGAAACACCATATATTTT; CDR3: CASSAGQVPSSGNTIYF
size: -; J: TRBJ2-1; D: TRBD2; V: TRBV2; DNA: TGTGCCAGCAGTGAACGTGGACTAGCGGGGGGGCTCTACAATGAGCAGTTCTTC; CDR3: CASSERGLAGGLYNEQFF
size: -; J: TRBJ2-3; D: -; V: TRBV7-6; DNA: TGTGCCAGCAGCTTAGGGGGGGTGACAGATACGCAGTATTTT; CDR3: CASSLGGVTDTQYF
size: -; J: TRBJ1-2; D: -; V: TRBV5-4; DNA: TGTGCCAGCAGGTTACCGGGAGGGTCTGGCTACACCTTC; CDR3: CASRLPGGSGYTF
size: -; J: TRBJ2-5; D: -; V: TRBV11-1; DNA: TGTGCCAGCAGCTTAGAACAGGCCCAAGAGACCCAGTACTTC; CDR3: CASSLEQAQETQYF
size: -; J: TRBJ1-5; D: -; V: TRBV21-1; DNA: TGTGCCAGCAGCAAAGAGGGGGACATACGCCCTGTTTATCAGCCCCAGCATTTT; CDR3: CASSKEGDIRPVYQPQHF
size: -; J: TRBJ1-1; D: -; V: TRBV28; DNA: TGTGCCAGCAGTAAACAGGAGTCTCGGGCTTTCTTT; CDR3: CASSKQESRAFF
size: -; J: TRBJ1-1; D: TRBD1; V: TRBV20-1; DNA: TGCAGTGCTAGTGGGGACAGTGAAGCTTTCTTT; CDR3: CSASGDSEAFF
size: -; J: TRBJ2-2; D: -; V: TRBV5-6; DNA: TGTGCCAGCAGCTTGGATAGACAGCGATCGAACACCGGGGAGCTGTTTTTT; CDR3: CASSLDRQRSNTGELFF